The present entry profiles one T cell receptor beta chain with its context. This entry is derived from a study of blood T cells in healthy people across ages. Primed by a sample-barcoded 5' primer and a J-beta primer mix, a second PCR proceeded for 7 to 11 cycles. Every individual sample yielded 2.5 million or more paired-end reads (each containing CDR3). One entry per CDR3 protein, called by TCRdb with MiXCR from the 5' RACE reads. The table records hundreds of thousands of distinct CDR3 sequences, roughly 26% of them present only once. The same specimen was also included in a second study, on T cells of mothers and their children. That study reports: Three healthy Caucasian mothers gave samples, and so did their six children. In the second PCR, M1S primer introduced barcodes and 2-4 random bases. In related and unrelated pairs alike, thymic selection shapes TCR recombination output, with inherited differences minor.

This clonotype was obtained from a boy aged 5-17 years in good health. Sequenced material: blood.

CDR3 sequence (DNA): TGCAGTGCTAGATCTACTAGCGTCCAAGAGACCCAGTACTTC. Its translation: CSARSTSVQETQYF. The rearrangement uses TRBV20-1 and TRBJ2-5; 7 nucleotides align to TRBD2. Germline CDR1 DFQATT, CDR2 SNEGSKA (reference sequence). V was clipped by 2 bases and J by 1 base; unmatched bases: 4. The CDR3 contains 14 residues.